This T cell receptor (beta chain) stems from a study of blood T cell repertoires in COVID-19. Overall study context: Some COVID-19 samples were acute and others convalescent; all came from the United States, Italy and Spain. PBMCs, B-cell-depleted T cells, or T cells were the source of the cDNA or gDNA that made up the material.

V gave up 0 bases and J gave up 4 bases; unmatched junction bases: 5. The CDR3 has 15 residues. CDR1 is SGHNT, CDR2 YYREEE, per germline (reference sequence). The method was immunoSEQ multiplex PCR; TCRdb's version includes in-frame clones alone and lacks a portion of them. The sample carries about 200,000 clones, around 92% recorded once. Two negative PCRs, clearance, or symptom resolution had been documented for recovered Cohort 3 donors. Sequenced: PBMCs or T cells enriched from blood (not recorded which). The sequence derives from a woman under 30 who had recovered from COVID-19. J is TRBJ1-2 and V is TRBV5-4; 8 nucleotides agree with TRBD1. This CDR3 reads CASSLGTGSGYGYTF. In DNA form, the CDR3 reads TGTGCCAGCAGCTTGGGGACAGGGAGTGGCTATGGCTACACCTTC.